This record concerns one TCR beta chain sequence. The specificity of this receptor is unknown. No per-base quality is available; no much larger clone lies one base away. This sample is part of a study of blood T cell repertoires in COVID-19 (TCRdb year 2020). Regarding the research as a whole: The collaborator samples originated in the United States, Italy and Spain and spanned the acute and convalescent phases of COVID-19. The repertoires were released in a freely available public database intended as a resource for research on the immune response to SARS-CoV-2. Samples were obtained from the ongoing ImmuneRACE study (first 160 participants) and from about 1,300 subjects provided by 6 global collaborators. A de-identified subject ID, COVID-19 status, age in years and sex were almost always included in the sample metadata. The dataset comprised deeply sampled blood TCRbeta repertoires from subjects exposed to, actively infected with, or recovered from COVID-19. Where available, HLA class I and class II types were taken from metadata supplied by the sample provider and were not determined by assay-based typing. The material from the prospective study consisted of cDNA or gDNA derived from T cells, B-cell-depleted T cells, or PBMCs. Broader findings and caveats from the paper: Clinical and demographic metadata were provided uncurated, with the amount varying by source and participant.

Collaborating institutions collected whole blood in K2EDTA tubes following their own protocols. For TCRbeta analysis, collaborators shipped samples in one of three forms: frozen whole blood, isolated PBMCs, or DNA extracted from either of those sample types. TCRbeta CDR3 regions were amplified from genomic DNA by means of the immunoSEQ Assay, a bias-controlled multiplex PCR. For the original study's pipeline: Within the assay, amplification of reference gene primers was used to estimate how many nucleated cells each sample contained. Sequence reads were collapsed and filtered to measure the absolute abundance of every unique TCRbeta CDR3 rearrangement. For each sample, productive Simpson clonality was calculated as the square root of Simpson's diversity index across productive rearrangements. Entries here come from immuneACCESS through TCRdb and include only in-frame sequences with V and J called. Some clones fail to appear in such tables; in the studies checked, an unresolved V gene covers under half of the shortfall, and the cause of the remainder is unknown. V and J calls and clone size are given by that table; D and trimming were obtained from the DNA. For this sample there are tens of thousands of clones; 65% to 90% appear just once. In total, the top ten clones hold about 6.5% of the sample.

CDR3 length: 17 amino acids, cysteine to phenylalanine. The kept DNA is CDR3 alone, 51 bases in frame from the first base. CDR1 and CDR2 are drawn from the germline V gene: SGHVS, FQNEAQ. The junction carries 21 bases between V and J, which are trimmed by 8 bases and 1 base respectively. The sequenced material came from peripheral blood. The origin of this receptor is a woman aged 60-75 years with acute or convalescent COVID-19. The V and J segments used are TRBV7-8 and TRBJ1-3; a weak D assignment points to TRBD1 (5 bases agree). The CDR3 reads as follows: CASAPLVVRGSGNTIYF. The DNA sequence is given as TGTGCCAGCGCCCCACTGGTGGTTCGGGGGTCTGGAAACACCATATATTTT.